This TCR beta chain was sequenced in a study of blood T cell repertoires in COVID-19. Whole-study context: Both acute and convalescent COVID-19 samples were obtained from the United States, Italy and Spain. The analysed material was cDNA or gDNA that came from T cells, B-cell-depleted T cells, or PBMCs.

Per the authors' pipeline: Reference gene primer amplification gave estimated nucleated cell counts. Clones were sequenced by immunoSEQ multiplex PCR, and TCRdb holds only the in-frame ones, with some missing. That table gives V, J and clone size, and the DNA gave D and trimming. The sample includes 25,000 to 35,000 clones, about 88% seen only once; the top ten take approximately 9.8%. CDR3 length: 12 amino acids. The germline V gene encodes CDR1 SGHTA and CDR2 FQGNSA. This TCR derives from a human donor in a cohort sampled during active COVID-19. The chain carries TRBV7-2 and TRBJ2-7, with 8 nucleotides matching TRBD2. Input material: peripheral blood. For the CDR3, the DNA is TGTGCGGGCGGGGGGAACTCCTACGAGCAGTACTTC. Amino acid sequence: CAGGGNSYEQYF.